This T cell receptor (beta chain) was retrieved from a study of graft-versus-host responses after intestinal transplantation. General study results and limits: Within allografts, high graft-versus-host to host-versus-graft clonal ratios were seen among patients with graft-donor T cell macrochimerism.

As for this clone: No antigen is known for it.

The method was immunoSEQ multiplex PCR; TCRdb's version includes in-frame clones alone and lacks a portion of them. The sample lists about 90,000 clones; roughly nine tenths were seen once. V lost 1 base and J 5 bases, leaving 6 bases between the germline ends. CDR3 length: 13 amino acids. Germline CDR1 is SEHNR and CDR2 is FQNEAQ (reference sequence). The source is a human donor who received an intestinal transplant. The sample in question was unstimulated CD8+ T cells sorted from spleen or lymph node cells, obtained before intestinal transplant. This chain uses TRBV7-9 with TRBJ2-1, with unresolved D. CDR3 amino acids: CASSLGANNEQFF. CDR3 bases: TGTGCCAGCAGCTTAGGAGCTAACAATGAGCAGTTCTTC.